This paragraph reports one T cell receptor beta chain. The source of the sample is a study of blood T cell repertoires in COVID-19. Data came from immunoSEQ multiplex PCR; TCRdb stores just in-frame clones and leaves some out. Of 200,000 to 250,000 clones in the sample, about nine tenths were seen once. The source is a man aged 25-45 years with COVID-19, enrolled during active disease. The specimen sequenced was peripheral blood.

CDR3 coding DNA: TGTGCCAGCAGCTTACAGGGTTTCACAGATACGCAGTATTTT. It translates to CASSLQGFTDTQYF. The chain has TRBV11-3 and TRBJ2-3; D may be TRBD1 (5 bases). The germline CDR1 and CDR2 sequences are SGHNT and YENEEA. This CDR3 is 14 amino acids long. The V and J ends lost 2 bases and 2 bases respectively, with 8 bases between them.